This entry describes one T cell receptor beta chain. This clone was counted between two and nine times. The antigen it recognizes is unknown. Within one base of it there is no much larger clone, and no base qualities were kept. The time point label, read with the paper, signifies: about 4 weeks on oral tofacitinib. Reading the label with the study, this specimen's treatment or condition is: oral pan-JAK inhibitor, 5-10 mg twice daily. From alopecia areata patients, peripheral blood was collected along with lesional scalp punch biopsies. PBMCs were isolated by density centrifugation and stained for CD3, CD4 and CD8, and CD4+ and CD8+ T cells were sorted on a FACSAria. The CDR3 sequence holds 15 residues, the cysteine and phenylalanine included. This entry keeps only the CDR3 DNA: 45 bases, framed from base 1. V is pruned by 6 bases and J by 2 bases, leaving 8 bases of the junction without a gene match. CDR1 and CDR2, looked up from the germline V gene, are SGHDN and FVKESK.

The library came from the immunoSEQ multiplex PCR assay. RNA was extracted from all samples and reverse transcribed into cDNA as template for TCR sequencing. SuperScript III was used to make first-strand cDNA, primed with a 2:1 mix of oligo-dT and random hexamers. Amplification bias was assessed with a synthetic immune receptor repertoire, and residual bias was removed computationally. Turning to the authors' computational methods: After raw reads were preprocessed to remove errors, the CDR3 was defined following IMGT conventions as running from the conserved cysteine to phenylalanine. Clonality was computed by normalizing Shannon entropy by log2 of the number of productive unique TCRs and subtracting the result from 1. Whether scalp clones were CD4 or CD8 was inferred by matching scalp TCRbeta sequences against CD4 and CD8 repertoires sorted from blood. TCRdb took this table from immuneACCESS and kept in-frame rearrangements with V and J called. Such tables lack part of the clones; where checked against another copy, unresolved V genes explain under half of the gap, and the rest is unexplained. V and J calls plus clone size are reproduced from that table; the DNA served to infer D and trimming. The sample has about 70,000 clones on record, approximately 30% of them singletons. The top ten constitute more than 13% of the sample.

This record comes from a study of CD8+ T cells in alopecia areata (dated 2018 in TCRdb). Turning to the overall study: Treated patients were enrolled in an open-label pilot trial of oral tofacitinib, 5 to 10 mg twice daily, for moderate-to-severe alopecia areata. Tofacitinib was administered for 6 to 18 months, and 6 months of follow-up off drug were then conducted to assess delayed response and recurrence. In treated patients, disease severity was measured using the SALT score, which gives the percentage of scalp surface area affected. High-throughput TCRbeta sequencing was used to examine T cell clonal expansion in alopecia areata in both the C3H/HeJ mouse model and human patients. Scalp tissue and sorted CD4+ and CD8+ peripheral blood T cells from patchy and totalis/universalis alopecia areata patients and from healthy controls were covered by human TCRbeta sequencing. Patients on tofacitinib were biopsied at baseline and after 4 and 24 weeks of treatment, and several of the patients also had a later scalp biopsy. Clonality in the scalp was compared among normal scalp (n=4), patchy alopecia areata scalp (n=8), and alopecia totalis/universalis scalp (n=8). RNA was obtained with the PAXgene miRNA kit for fixed scalp, the miRNeasy kit for PBMCs, and the RNeasy kit for mouse skin. Amplification of TCRbeta CDR3 regions was done by immunoSEQ multiplex PCR using 35 Vbeta forward primers and 13 Jbeta reverse primers.

On the study overall, not on this receptor specifically: Compared with mice, TCR sequences shared between patients were less clear, possibly partly because of HLA diversity across the patient population. The treated cohort was small, with a single nonresponder, so links between baseline CD8+ expansion and response need larger studies. Resident alphabeta T cells in normal human skin are also sequenced, complicating scalp TCR repertoire analysis, unlike mouse skin dominated by gammadelta T cells. Lesional scalp, especially in alopecia totalis/universalis, showed higher clonality and more expanded CD8+ clones than normal scalp, suggesting antigenic drive. Tofacitinib significantly decreased scalp clonality and the number of expanded CD8+ clones among the top 100 scalp clones. Many expanded lesional clones were found to persist in scalp and blood during tofacitinib treatment, and relapse after treatment cessation may be partly explained by this persistence.

The input for sequencing was CD8+ T cells sorted from blood, taken at week 4, from a patient treated with tofacitinib. The V gene is TRBV14 and the J gene is TRBJ2-7; 9 central bases correspond to TRBD2. The receptor comes from a human donor with alopecia areata. The CDR3 protein: CASRPVGTSPYEQYF. The sequence in DNA is TGTGCCAGCAGGCCCGTGGGGACTAGCCCCTACGAGCAGTACTTC.